This T cell receptor beta chain was profiled in a study of cytomegalovirus exposure and HLA in healthy donors. Overall study: There were about 85 million unique TCRs (from HLA-typed donors) in an early data release. Points from the study as a whole: In the analysis, some V segments, TRBV6-2 and TRBV6-3 included, were excluded as indistinguishable. In a later analysis, most CMV-associated TCR beta chains appeared HLA-restricted.

13 Jbeta primers and 60 Vbeta primers were used for the PCR. Assay: immunoSEQ multiplex PCR; the TCRdb copy retains only in-frame clones and omits some. In the table there are about 67,000 clones, approximately 92% of which are singletons. The sample holds a few counts of this clone. Antigen specificity is unknown. The same CDR3 can be traced to other DNA sequences in this sample. Though nominally healthy at sampling, donors likely had unrecorded immune exposures. The V end was cut by 2 bases, the J end by 8 bases, with 9 bases between. The CDR3 is 12 residues long. Germline loops: CDR1 LGHNA, CDR2 YNFKEQ.

V usage is TRBV4-2 and J usage is TRBJ1-1; no reliable D call. Sequenced input: PBMCs. This TCR came from a woman in her 30s in good health and CMV-seropositive. The CDR3 nucleotides read TGTGCCAGCAGCCAAAACCGAGGGGAAGCTTTCTTT. It yields the protein CASSQNRGEAFF.